Presented here are 26 T cell receptor beta chains from one specimen sequenced in a study of blood T cell repertoires in COVID-19. Sequencing used immunoSEQ multiplex PCR; TCRdb keeps in-frame clones, though not all of them. The sample lists 78,000 or so clones; approximately 90% were seen once. Specimen: peripheral blood. The receptor set was obtained from a woman aged 50 to 65 with acute or convalescent COVID-19.

CDR3 sequence (DNA): TGTGCCAGCAGCCCGCCGGGGAGAAACGAGCAGTACTTC. Amino acids: CASSPPGRNEQYF. The V gene is TRBV7-3, the J gene TRBJ2-7, with D perhaps matching TRBD2 (5 bases). Trimming removed 5 bases at V and 5 bases at J, with 13 bases between. The germline CDR1 and CDR2 sequences are SGHTA and FQGTGA. The CDR3 has 13 residues.

DNA of the CDR3: TGCAGCGTCAGGGAGGGACAGGGGGCAAGCAATCAGCCCCAGCATTTT. As protein: CSVREGQGASNQPQHF. V usage is TRBV29-1 and J usage is TRBJ1-5; TRBD1 aligns across 12 bases. This CDR3 comprises 16 residues. V shed 6 bases and J 1 base; nucleotides not matched to a gene: 7. The germline gives CDR1 SQVTM, CDR2 ANQGSEA.

The V call is TRBV7-2, the J call TRBJ1-2; 8 bases line up with TRBD1. Trimming at V came to 5 bases and at J to 6 bases, leaving 8 bases not matched to a gene. Germline V gene data show CDR1 as SGHTA and CDR2 as FQGNSA. This CDR3 comprises 14 residues. CDR3 in amino acids: CASSAKTGVHGYTF. DNA for the CDR3: TGTGCCAGCAGCGCCAAGACAGGGGTACATGGCTACACCTTC. The variable domain in full, completed from reference TRBV7-2 and TRBJ1-2, reads GAGVSQSPSNKVTEKGKDVELRCDPISGHTALYWYRQSLGQGLEFLIYFQGNSAPDKSGLPSDRFSAERTGGSVSTLTIQRTQQEDSAVYLCASSAKTGVHGYTFGSGTRLTVV.

The rearrangement links TRBV20-1 to TRBJ1-1; TRBD1 matches at 8 bases. V was clipped by 4 bases and J by 1 base; unmatched bases: 5. CDR3 length equals 14 residues. The germline CDR1 and CDR2 sequences are DFQATT and SNEGSKA (reference sequence). CDR3 nucleotide sequence: TGCAGTGCTAATGACAGGGGAAAGAACACTGAAGCTTTCTTT. Protein sequence: CSANDRGKNTEAFF.

The chain links TRBV9 to TRBJ2-5; D gene unclear. The CDR3 consists of 13 residues. Germline CDR1 and CDR2: SGDLS and YYNGEE. V lost 5 bases and J lost 5, with 13 bases in between. CDR3 loop: CASSALSGETQYF. The CDR3 DNA reads TGTGCCAGCAGTGCCTTGTCCGGGGAGACCCAGTACTTC.

V gene TRBV7-2 combines with J gene TRBJ1-6, with D hard to call. This CDR3 has 15 residues. Germline assignment: CDR1 SGHTA and CDR2 FQGNSA. Trimming cost V 4 bases and J 5 bases, with 12 bases left between them. Here the CDR3 reads CASSSIRGNNSPLHF. CDR3 DNA: TGTGCCAGCAGCTCGATCCGCGGGAATAATTCACCCCTCCACTTT.

The V call is TRBV7-2, the J call TRBJ2-1, with 13 bases fitting TRBD2. Trimming took 6 bases from V and 7 from J; bases not matched to a gene: 9. Germline V gives CDR1 SGHTA, CDR2 FQGNSA. The CDR3 is 16 amino acids. The CDR3 region is CASSKSGLAGANEQFF. The CDR3 region has the DNA TGTGCCAGCAGTAAAAGCGGACTAGCGGGAGCTAATGAGCAGTTCTTC.

The chain is built from TRBV27 and TRBJ1-5; 9 bases are shared with TRBD1. Per the germline V gene, CDR1 is MNHEY and CDR2 is SMNVEV (reference sequence). This CDR3 is built from 15 residues. The ends lost 4 bases at V and 4 bases at J; junction bases unmatched: 5. The CDR3 nucleotides are TGTGCCAGCAGTTCTTTTGGGACAGGGAATCAGCCCCAGCATTTT. Translating it yields CASSSFGTGNQPQHF.

The chain recombines TRBV27 with TRBJ1-1; the match to TRBD1 covers 8 bases. The CDR3 covers 15 residues. The J segment lost 2 bases and the V segment lost 5 bases, leaving 7 bases of the junction unmatched. Germline lookup yields CDR1 MNHEY and CDR2 SMNVEV (reference sequence). For the CDR3, the DNA is TGTGCCAGCAGTGGACAGGGTGGGATCAACACTGAAGCTTTCTTT. This sequence encodes CASSGQGGINTEAFF.

Here the CDR3 DNA reads TGTGCCAGCAGCCCAGGGGTTAGCAATCAGCCCCAGCATTTT. It translates to CASSPGVSNQPQHF. The V gene is TRBV7-6, the J gene TRBJ1-5; tentative D call: TRBD1 (6 bases). V lost 5 bases and J 0 bases, leaving 8 bases between the germline ends. CDR1 and CDR2 from the germline V gene are SGHVS and FNYEAQ. This CDR3 has 14 residues.

The rearrangement joins TRBV5-1 to TRBJ1-5; D remains unclear. The V and J ends lost 0 bases and 6 bases respectively, with 10 bases between them. The CDR3 has 14 amino acids. CDR1 and CDR2 from the germline V gene are SGHRS and YFSETQ. The CDR3 bases are TGCGCCAGCAGCTTGGACACCTCAGGTCAGCCCCAGCATTTT. Amino acids: CASSLDTSGQPQHF.

This clone turned up a few times. This rearrangement joins TRBV5-1 to TRBJ2-2; TRBD2 agrees at 9 bases. Germline V CDR1 and CDR2: SGHRS, YFSETQ. The CDR3 length is 15 residues. The V gene end was trimmed by 0 bases and the J gene end by 6 bases; junction bases not matched to a gene: 3. CDR3 DNA sequence: TGCGCCAGCAGCTTGGCTAGCGGGGCCTCCGGGGAGCTGTTTTTT. Encoded protein: CASSLASGASGELFF.

This chain connects TRBV5-1 to TRBJ2-2, with D perhaps TRBD2 (7 bases). Germline CDR1 is SGHRS and CDR2 is YFSETQ. This CDR3 region has 15 residues. Trimming stripped 1 base from V and 4 bases from J, with 11 bases between. Here the CDR3 DNA reads TGCGCCAGCAGCTTGCCGGGGGGCGGCACCGGGGAGCTGTTTTTT. This gives the protein CASSLPGGGTGELFF.

The chain has TRBV6-6 and TRBJ1-5, with 10 nucleotides matching TRBD1. Germline V CDR1 and CDR2: MNHNY, SVGAGI (reference sequence). The CDR3 consists of 13 residues. The J segment lost 6 bases and the V segment lost 7 bases, leaving 3 bases of the junction unmatched. DNA for the CDR3: TGTGCCAGCAATCGGACAGGGGGTCAGCCCCAGCATTTT. It codes for CASNRTGGQPQHF.

The chain employs TRBV29-1 and TRBJ1-1; no reliable D call. V lost 7 bases and J lost 4, with 10 bases in between. Looked up from germline, CDR1 is SQVTM and CDR2 is ANQGSEA. This CDR3 spans 11 amino acids. The CDR3 coding sequence is TGCAGCGCGGACCGGGGCACTGAAGCTTTCTTT. It encodes CSADRGTEAFF. Using reference TRBV29-1 and TRBJ1-1 for the parts outside the CDR3, the full variable domain is SAVISQKPSRDICQRGTSLTIQCQVDSQVTMMFWYRQQPGQSLTLIATANQGSEATYESGFVIDKFPISRPNLTFSTLTVSNMSPEDSSIYLCSADRGTEAFFGQGTRLTVV.

The chain is built from TRBV24-1 and TRBJ2-5; 11 positions match TRBD2. The length of the CDR3 is 19 residues. Germline loops: CDR1 KGHDR, CDR2 SFDVKD. Trimming removed 7 bases from V and 4 bases from J; junction bases left unmatched: 19. This CDR3 reads CATSDRVLAGGPGGETQYF. The CDR3 DNA is TGTGCCACCAGCGACAGGGTTTTAGCGGGAGGGCCCGGAGGAGAGACCCAGTACTTC.

The genes are TRBV14 and TRBJ1-1; possible D gene TRBD1, 6 bases. There are 16 residues in the CDR3. Between the trimmed V and J ends, which lost 4 bases and 5 bases, there was a span of 20 bases. Germline V gene data show CDR1 as SGHDN and CDR2 as FVKESK. The CDR3 bases are TGTGCCAGCAGCCCCCTCGGAAGGGGGAGAGAAACTGAAGCTTTCTTT. The encoded protein is CASSPLGRGRETEAFF.

The chain employs TRBV18 and TRBJ1-5; 8 positions agree with TRBD1. This CDR3 spans 14 amino acids. Germline loops: CDR1 KGHSH, CDR2 LQKENI. Trimming took 1 base from V and 5 from J; bases not matched to a gene: 1. CDR3 DNA sequence: TGTGCCAGCTCACCACAGACAGGGGATCAGCCCCAGCATTTT. Encoded protein: CASSPQTGDQPQHF.

The chain recombines TRBV24-1 with TRBJ2-1; no firm D call. CDR1 KGHDR and CDR2 SFDVKD come from the germline V gene. Trimming pared 1 base from V and 3 bases from J, leaving 6 bases between. This CDR3 is built from 14 residues. The CDR3 region has the DNA TGTGCCACCAGTGATTTAACAGTCTACAATGAGCAGTTCTTC. Translated: CATSDLTVYNEQFF.

This chain links TRBV9 with TRBJ2-3; TRBD2 agrees at 10 bases. Germline CDR1 is SGDLS and CDR2 is YYNGEE. Unmatched junction bases numbered 4, after V lost 0 bases and J lost 3 bases. The CDR3 totals 16 residues. CDR3 amino acids: CASSVGGTSVTDTQYF. The CDR3 DNA reads TGTGCCAGCAGCGTAGGAGGGACTAGCGTTACAGATACGCAGTATTTT. The full variable domain, in which reference TRBV9 and TRBJ2-3 provide the parts outside the CDR3, is DSGVTQTPKHLITATGQRVTLRCSPRSGDLSVYWYQQSLDQGLQFLIQYYNGEERAKGNILERFSAQQFPDLHSELNLSSLELGDSALYFCASSVGGTSVTDTQYFGPGTRLTVL.

The V gene is TRBV6-1, the J gene TRBJ2-1; possible D gene TRBD1, 6 bases. The CDR3 has 15 amino acids. The V and J ends lost 0 bases and 2 bases respectively, with 8 bases between them. Germline CDR1 and CDR2: MNHNS and SASEGT. The CDR3 loop reads CASSEAQGPYNEQFF. CDR3 nucleotides: TGTGCCAGCAGTGAAGCACAGGGCCCCTACAATGAGCAGTTCTTC.

J is TRBJ1-2 and V is TRBV18, with D maybe TRBD1 (5 bases). The V end lost 0 bases, the J end lost 3 bases, and 11 bases lay between the germline ends. This CDR3 has 15 amino acids. Germline V gene sequence: CDR1 KGHSH, CDR2 LQKENI. The CDR3 DNA follows: TGTGCCAGCTCACCACCGAGCCAGGGCGACTATGGCTACACCTTC. As protein: CASSPPSQGDYGYTF.

The genes are TRBV25-1 and TRBJ2-1, with D possibly TRBD1 on 6 matching bases. This CDR3 comprises 17 residues. Between the trimmed V and J ends, which lost 8 bases and 3 bases, there was a span of 23 bases. Germline CDR1 and CDR2: MGHDK and SYGVNS. Here the CDR3 reads CASSTSSGTNVYNEQFF. The CDR3 DNA reads as TGTGCCAGCTCGACCTCTTCCGGGACAAACGTCTACAATGAGCAGTTCTTC.

This clone was observed a few times. This chain connects TRBV6-5 to TRBJ2-7; perhaps TRBD1 as D (6 bases). Germline V gives CDR1 MNHEY, CDR2 SVGAGI. V gave up 0 bases and J gave up 3 bases, with 12 bases separating them. This CDR3 is 15 amino acids long. DNA for the CDR3: TGTGCCAGCAGTTACTCGCCCAGGGACATCTACGAGCAGTACTTC. Translated, it gives CASSYSPRDIYEQYF.

The chain carries TRBV7-9 and TRBJ1-2; TRBD1 might be the D (5 bases). With 8 bases removed from V and 5 bases from J, the gap between germline ends came to 15 bases. The germline gives CDR1 SEHNR, CDR2 FQNEAQ (reference sequence). This CDR3 contains 13 residues. The CDR3 loop is CASWGVGGYGYTF. DNA for the CDR3: TGTGCCAGCTGGGGGGTGGGAGGGTATGGCTACACCTTC.

CDR3 in DNA: TGTGCCTGGAGTGTAACCACAGCGGCGAGTGGCTACACCTTC. Its translation is CAWSVTTAASGYTF. The chain combines TRBV30 with TRBJ1-2, with D hard to call. There are 14 residues in the CDR3. V lost 0 bases, J lost 7 bases, and 15 bases lay in between. CDR1 GTSNPN and CDR2 SVGIG come from the germline V gene (reference sequence). The whole variable domain, remainder taken from reference TRBV30 and TRBJ1-2, is SQTIHQWPATLVQPVGSPLSLECTVEGTSNPNLYWYRQAAGRGLQLLFYSVGIGQISSEVPQNLSASRPQDRQFILSSKKLLLSDSGFYLCAWSVTTAASGYTFGSGTRLTVV.